This TCR beta chain was profiled in a study of T cell responses to AZD1222 COVID-19 vaccine. Germline CDR1 and CDR2: MGHDK and SYGVNS. The V segment lost 4 bases and the J segment 8 bases; nucleotides outside the gene matches: 5. CDR3 length: 13 amino acids. TCRdb's table, derived via immunoSEQ multiplex PCR, lists solely in-frame clones and lacks some. The table includes about 140,000 clones, 89% detected once. A remark on this clone: The target antigen is unknown.

Study-level findings and limits: In a largely white British group with more females than males, clonal diversity was possibly underestimated. Reportedly, nearly half of unique spike TCRs recognized epitopes outside B.1.351/B.1.1.7 mutations.

The source of this sequence is an adult in good health. The material was peripheral blood, obtained on day 0 of AZD1222 vaccination. The chain couples TRBV25-1 to TRBJ2-1, with 7 bases identical to TRBD2. CDR3 amino acids: CASSGGRGYEQFF. CDR3 in DNA: TGTGCCAGCAGTGGAGGGCGGGGGTATGAGCAGTTCTTC.